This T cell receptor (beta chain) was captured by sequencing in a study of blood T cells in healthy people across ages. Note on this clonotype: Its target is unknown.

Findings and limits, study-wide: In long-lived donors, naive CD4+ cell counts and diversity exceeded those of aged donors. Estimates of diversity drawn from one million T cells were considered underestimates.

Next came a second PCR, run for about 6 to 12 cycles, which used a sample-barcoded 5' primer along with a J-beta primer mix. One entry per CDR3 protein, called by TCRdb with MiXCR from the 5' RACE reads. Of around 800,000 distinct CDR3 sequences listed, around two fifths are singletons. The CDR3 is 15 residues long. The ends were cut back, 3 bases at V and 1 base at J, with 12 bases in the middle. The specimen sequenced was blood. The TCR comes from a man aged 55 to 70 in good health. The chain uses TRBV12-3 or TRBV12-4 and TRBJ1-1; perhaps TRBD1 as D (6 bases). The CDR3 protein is CASSLGGQKNTEAFF. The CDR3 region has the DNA TGTGCCAGCAGTTTGGGTGGACAGAAGAACACTGAAGCTTTCTTT.